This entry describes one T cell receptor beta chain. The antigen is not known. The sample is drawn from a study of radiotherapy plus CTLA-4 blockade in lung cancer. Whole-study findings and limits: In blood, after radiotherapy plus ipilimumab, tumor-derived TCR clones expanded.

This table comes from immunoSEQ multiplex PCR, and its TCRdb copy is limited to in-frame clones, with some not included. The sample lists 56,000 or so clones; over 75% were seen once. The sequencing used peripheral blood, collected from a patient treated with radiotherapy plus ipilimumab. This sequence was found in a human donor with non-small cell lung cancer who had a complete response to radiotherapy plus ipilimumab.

CDR3 coding DNA: TGTGCCAGCACCCCTCTTGACAGGGTGGACTATGGCTACACCTTC. Translation: CASTPLDRVDYGYTF. V gene TRBV27 combines with J gene TRBJ1-2; 7 nucleotides match TRBD1. This CDR3 is 15 amino acids long. With 7 bases clipped from V and 3 bases from J, the junction kept 11 bases outside the gene matches. Germline V gene lookup returns CDR1 MNHEY and CDR2 SMNVEV (reference sequence).